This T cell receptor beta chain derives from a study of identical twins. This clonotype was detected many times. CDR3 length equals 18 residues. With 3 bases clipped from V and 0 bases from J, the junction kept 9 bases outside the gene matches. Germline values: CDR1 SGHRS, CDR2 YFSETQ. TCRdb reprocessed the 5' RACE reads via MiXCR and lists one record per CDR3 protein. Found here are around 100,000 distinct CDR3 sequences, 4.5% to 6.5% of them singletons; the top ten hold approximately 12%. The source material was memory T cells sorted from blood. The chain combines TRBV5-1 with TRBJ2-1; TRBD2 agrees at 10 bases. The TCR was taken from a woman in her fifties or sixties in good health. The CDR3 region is CASSYKSSGGSSYNEQFF. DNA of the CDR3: TGCGCCAGCAGCTACAAGTCTAGCGGGGGAAGCTCCTACAATGAGCAGTTCTTC.